These 22 T cell receptor beta chains were sequenced from one sample in a study of radiation and T cells in renal cell carcinoma. Time point given: baseline pretreatment blood. Noted treatment: 15 Gy SBRT to primary tumor, nephrectomy 4 weeks later. Using immunoSEQ multiplex PCR, the repertoire was profiled, and TCRdb retains in-frame clones only, with some absent. Among about 140,000 clones, roughly 83% were seen once, and the ten largest hold roughly 25%. This specimen consisted of blood, obtained from a patient whose treatment included radiotherapy and nephrectomy. The receptors were gathered from a woman in her 50s with renal cell carcinoma.

V is TRBV5-1 and J is TRBJ2-5, with a weak D call TRBD2 (6 bases). Germline-derived CDR1 and CDR2 are SGHRS and YFSETQ. The CDR3 is 13 residues long. V was shortened by 1 base and J by 5 bases, with 9 bases between the two germline ends. CDR3 protein: CASSLLLAETQYF. Written as DNA, the CDR3 is TGCGCCAGCAGCTTGCTCCTAGCGGAGACCCAGTACTTC.

This sequence joins TRBV10-3 and TRBJ2-3; D may be TRBD1 (5 bases). This CDR3 region has 12 residues. With 11 bases removed from V and 0 bases from J, the gap between germline ends came to 9 bases. Germline V lookup: CDR1 ENHRY, CDR2 SYGVKD. CDR3 DNA sequence: TGTGCCGGGGCCACGAGCACAGATACGCAGTATTTT. This encodes CAGATSTDTQYF.

The rearrangement joins TRBV7-6 to TRBJ1-1; a weak D match, TRBD1 (6 bases). CDR1 is SGHVS and CDR2 is FNYEAQ in the germline V gene. The CDR3 runs to 13 residues. V lost 6 bases and J 2 bases, leaving 10 bases between the germline ends. In nucleotides, the CDR3 is TGTGCCAGCAGAGCGGACAGTAACACTGAAGCTTTCTTT. Protein product: CASRADSNTEAFF.

The chain links TRBV25-1 to TRBJ1-5, with D perhaps TRBD1 (5 bases). CDR3 length: 16 amino acids. V lost 1 base and J lost 0, with 10 bases in between. The germline CDR1 and CDR2 sequences are MGHDK and SYGVNS. The CDR3 loop is CASSELGGCSNQPQHF. The DNA for the CDR3 is TGTGCCAGCAGTGAATTGGGGGGTTGTAGCAATCAGCCCCAGCATTTT.

This clone was seen just once. The chain is built from TRBV5-1 and TRBJ2-3; TRBD2 agrees at 11 bases. Trimming took 2 bases from V and 3 from J; bases not matched to a gene: 2. The germline CDR1 and CDR2 sequences are SGHRS and YFSETQ. The length of the CDR3 is 15 residues. CDR3 DNA sequence: TGCGCCAGCAGCTTTACTAGCGGGGGAACAGATACGCAGTATTTT. It is translated as CASSFTSGGTDTQYF.

V and J are TRBV4-3 and TRBJ2-3; maybe TRBD2 (6 bases). The CDR3 runs 17 residues. Trimming cost V 0 bases and J 7 bases, with 20 bases left between them. CDR1 and CDR2 (germline): LGHNA, YSLEER. Here the CDR3 DNA reads TGCGCCAGCAGCCAAGATTTAGCCAGGGAGGTGATAAATACGCAGTATTTT. Translated, it gives CASSQDLAREVINTQYF.

The chain has TRBV15 and TRBJ2-7; D unresolved. The CDR3 has 13 residues. The germline V gene encodes CDR1 LNHNV and CDR2 YYDKDF (reference sequence). V was shortened by 8 bases and J by 0 bases, with 11 bases between the two germline ends. CDR3 sequence (DNA): TGTGCCACCCCTAACCAAAGCTCCTACGAGCAGTACTTC. Amino acids: CATPNQSSYEQYF.

A few counts support this clone. This chain links TRBV30 with TRBJ2-7; 10 bases match TRBD1. CDR3 size: 14 residues. Trimming cost V 7 bases and J 3 bases; bases outside gene matches: 9. The germline V gene has CDR1 GTSNPN and CDR2 SVGIG (reference sequence). This chain's CDR3 is CASYRTGGSYEQYF. As DNA, the CDR3 is TGTGCCTCGTACCGGACAGGGGGGAGCTACGAGCAGTACTTC.

This clone was seen a single time. The chain employs TRBV28 and TRBJ2-6; D not certain. The CDR3 contains 13 residues. Per the germline V gene, CDR1 is MDHEN and CDR2 is SYDVKM. V lost 7 bases to trimming and J lost 1 base, with 5 bases between them. CDR3: CASKLSGANVLTF. CDR3 sequence (DNA): TGTGCCAGCAAACTGTCTGGGGCCAACGTCCTGACTTTC.

The chain carries TRBV29-1 and TRBJ2-7; possibly TRBD1 or TRBD2 for D (5 bases each). Germline V gene sequence: CDR1 SQVTM, CDR2 ANQGSEA. Trimming shortened V by 7 bases and J by 0 bases, and 16 bases separated the two germline ends. The CDR3 runs to 14 residues. The CDR3 region has the DNA TGCAGCGCCTGGGACGGCCGAAGCTCCTACGAGCAGTACTTC. Translated: CSAWDGRSSYEQYF.

The chain carries TRBV30 and TRBJ1-4; D uncertain. The CDR3 loop spans 14 amino acids. V was trimmed by 1 base and J by 7 bases, leaving 13 bases between them. From germline, CDR1 is GTSNPN and CDR2 SVGIG (reference sequence). As DNA, the CDR3 is TGTGCCTGGAGTGGGACTTCTTCCGTTGAAAAACTGTTTTTT. Amino acid sequence: CAWSGTSSVEKLFF.

The chain carries TRBV4-3 and TRBJ1-5, with D tentatively TRBD1 (5 bases). CDR1 and CDR2 from the germline V gene are LGHNA and YSLEER. V was pared by 0 bases and J by 4 bases, with 25 bases between. The CDR3 totals 20 residues. The CDR3 nucleotides are TGCGCCAGCAGCCAAGATTGGGTACGGGATTTGGACACCTTTAATCAGCCCCAGCATTTT. Protein: CASSQDWVRDLDTFNQPQHF.

The gene calls are TRBV7-2 and TRBJ1-2; D ambiguous. Germline CDR1 is SGHTA and CDR2 is FQGNSA. The CDR3 is made up of 16 amino acids. V was shortened by 5 bases and J by 2 bases, with 18 bases between the two germline ends. The CDR3 spells CASSISAGATNYGYTF. DNA for the CDR3: TGTGCCAGCAGCATATCCGCGGGCGCTACGAACTATGGCTACACCTTC.

This clone has a handful of counts. The genes are TRBV18 and TRBJ1-5; TRBD1 aligns across 12 bases. CDR3 size: 16 residues. With V trimmed by 3 bases and J by 5 bases, 5 bases remained unmatched. In germline, CDR1 is KGHSH, CDR2 LQKENI. The CDR3 DNA sequence: TGTGCCAGCTCACCGGGACAGGGGGCGGTTGATCAGCCCCAGCATTTT. Translating it yields CASSPGQGAVDQPQHF.

This clone was counted a single time. The J gene is TRBJ2-7, the V gene TRBV28, with 10 bases matching TRBD2. The CDR3 is 14 residues long. V lost 2 bases to trimming and J lost 3 bases; unmatched junction nucleotides: 1. Germline CDR1 is MDHEN and CDR2 is SYDVKM. The CDR3 bases are TGTGCCAGCAGTTTAAGGACTAGCGGCTACGAGCAGTACTTC. This gives the protein CASSLRTSGYEQYF.

The chain joins TRBV6-5 to TRBJ1-5; no clear D. The V gene lost 8 bases and the J gene lost 7 bases, with 9 bases spanning the gap. Per the germline V gene, CDR1 is MNHEY and CDR2 is SVGAGI. This CDR3 is built from 11 residues. CDR3 nucleotide sequence: TGTGCCAGCGGACGAGAACAGCCCCAGCATTTT. Translation gives CASGREQPQHF.

The rearrangement links TRBV5-6 to TRBJ1-5; a weak D match, TRBD1 (6 bases). V was cut by 6 bases and J by 3 bases, with 16 bases left in between. Germline loops: CDR1 SGHDT, CDR2 YYEEEE. The CDR3 length is 15 residues. The CDR3 nucleotides read TGTGCCAGCAACCTCCGCCGGACAGTCAATCAGCCCCAGCATTTT. It specifies CASNLRRTVNQPQHF.

Only one count was recorded for this clone. The gene calls are TRBV7-2 and TRBJ2-3; TRBD2 agrees at 11 bases. Germline lookup yields CDR1 SGHTA and CDR2 FQGNSA. The length of the CDR3 is 15 residues. V was pared by 6 bases and J by 5 bases, with 7 bases of the junction left unmatched. The DNA for the CDR3 is TGTGCCAGCAGACGAAGACTAGCGGGGTTAGATACGCAGTATTTT. Protein: CASRRRLAGLDTQYF.

The genes are TRBV6-6 and TRBJ2-7; the match to TRBD1 covers 9 bases. Unmatched junction bases numbered 12, after V lost 5 bases and J lost 7 bases. Germline V gene data show CDR1 as MNHNY and CDR2 as SVGAGI (reference sequence). This CDR3 region has 15 residues. The CDR3 loop reads CASSTMDRGLGEQYF. The CDR3 DNA reads as TGTGCCAGCAGTACCATGGACAGGGGCTTGGGGGAGCAGTACTTC.

The rearrangement links TRBV27 to TRBJ2-1, with 10 bases matching TRBD2. Germline loops: CDR1 MNHEY, CDR2 SMNVEV (reference sequence). CDR3 length equals 14 residues. V was pared by 3 bases and J by 7 bases, with 3 bases of the junction left unmatched. CDR3 nucleotides: TGTGCCAGCAGTTTGGGACTAGCGAGTAATGAGCAGTTCTTC. Residues: CASSLGLASNEQFF.

The rearrangement uses TRBV5-1 and TRBJ2-7; D is uncertain. CDR1 and CDR2 from the germline V gene are SGHRS and YFSETQ. Trimming took off 3 bases at V and 4 bases at J, with 11 bases between the two ends. The CDR3 is made up of 13 amino acids. The CDR3 spells CASSSTDKYEQYF. The CDR3 DNA reads as TGCGCCAGCAGCTCTACCGACAAATACGAGCAGTACTTC.

The CDR3 nucleotides are TGTGCCAGCAGCTTCGGCGCGATACACCCGGACACTGAAGCTTTCTTT. It codes for CASSFGAIHPDTEAFF. The chain combines TRBV7-8 with TRBJ1-1, with no clear D. Germline loops: CDR1 SGHVS, CDR2 FQNEAQ. Trimming took off 3 bases at V and 3 bases at J, with 17 bases between the two ends. There are 16 residues in the CDR3.